Below, 5 T cell receptor beta chains from the same sample are listed, as sequenced in a study of shared clonotypes between healthy human individuals. This table comes from immunoSEQ multiplex PCR, and its TCRdb copy is limited to in-frame clones, with some not included. The sample lists about 980,000 clones; roughly 72% were seen once. The sample taken for sequencing was memory CD4+ T cells sorted from blood. The subset is: CD45RA-negative fraction. These receptors were collected from a man between 18 and 35 years old in good health.

The rearrangement joins TRBV7-9 to TRBJ2-1, with 7 bases aligning to TRBD2. The CDR3 is 15 amino acids. The junction had 7 bases not matched to a gene; V was cut back by 5 bases and J by 3 bases. From germline, CDR1 is SEHNR and CDR2 FQNEAQ (reference sequence). The CDR3 sequence is CASSPRGEGYNEQFF. CDR3 DNA sequence: TGTGCCAGCAGCCCTCGGGGGGAGGGCTACAATGAGCAGTTCTTC. Combining the CDR3 with reference TRBV7-9 and TRBJ2-1 gives the whole variable domain DTGVSQNPRHKITKRGQNVTFRCDPISEHNRLYWYRQTLGQGPEFLTYFQNEAQLEKSRLLSDRFSAERPKGSFSTLEIQRTEQGDSAMYLCASSPRGEGYNEQFFGPGTRLTVL.

The table lists this clone with a few counts. The chain combines TRBV28 with TRBJ2-7, with D hard to call. Deletions cut 6 bases from V and 2 bases from J, with 5 bases between. This CDR3 is 11 amino acids long. The germline V gene encodes CDR1 MDHEN and CDR2 SYDVKM. CDR3 sequence reads: CASSQTYEQYF. As DNA, the CDR3 is TGTGCCAGCAGCCAAACCTACGAGCAGTACTTC.

This chain connects TRBV28 to TRBJ2-1; tentatively, D is TRBD1 (6 bases). The CDR3 covers 13 residues. Germline CDR1 and CDR2: MDHEN and SYDVKM. The germline V and J ends were trimmed by 4 bases and 10 bases, with 14 bases remaining between them. The CDR3 protein is CASSSTGTGEQFF. The CDR3, as DNA: TGTGCCAGCAGTTCTACAGGGACGGGGGAGCAGTTCTTC.

V usage is TRBV7-9 and J usage is TRBJ2-7; TRBD2 agrees at 7 bases. V gave up 6 bases and J gave up 4 bases; unmatched junction bases: 9. CDR3 size: 14 residues. The germline V gene encodes CDR1 SEHNR and CDR2 FQNEAQ (reference sequence). The CDR3 region is CASSSSGSTYEQYF. The CDR3 region has the DNA TGTGCCAGCAGTTCTAGCGGCAGTACATACGAGCAGTACTTC.

The chain uses TRBV30 and TRBJ2-5; 9 nucleotides match TRBD2. TRBJ2-7 matches the DNA end more closely, so the J call is doubtful. CDR1 and CDR2 (germline): GTSNPN, SVGIG (reference sequence). The CDR3 totals 14 residues. The CDR3 region is CAWSETSGLYEQYF. DNA of the CDR3: TGTGCCTGGAGTGAGACTAGCGGATTGTACGAGCAGTACTTC.